Below, one TCR beta chain is given with its context. Its specific antigen is unknown. No qualities accompany the bases; no much larger clone lies one base away. V lost 6 bases and J lost 4 bases; the stretch between them is 13 bases long. As encoded in the germline V gene, CDR1 is MDHEN while CDR2 is SYDVKM. The CDR3 spans 15 residues, from the cysteine through the phenylalanine. Only the CDR3 region is kept as DNA, spanning 45 bases read in frame from base 1. These data come from a study of shared clonotypes between healthy human individuals (dated by TCRdb to 2018 to 2021). Context from the whole study: The cohort included three men and a couple of women between 18 and 49 years of age. For each donor, three plates each were used for CD4 naive and CD4 memory, two plates were used for CD8 naive, and one plate was used for CD8 memory. The study deeply sequenced blood TCR repertoires of about five healthy adults to estimate repertoire size and the extent of clonotype sharing between individuals. Per donor, leukapheresis produced somewhere between about 0.94 and 10 billion PBMCs. Different laboratories and diverse techniques were used to prepare libraries and sequence TCR repertoires, to increase sequencing depth and limit assay-specific biases.

CD8 naive samples were CD45RO-negative cells positively selected for CCR7, giving a CD45RA+CCR7+ population that excluded TemRA cells. The donors were healthy, HIV-negative adults who had no recently reported acute infections or vaccinations. All donors were Caucasian adults living in Nashville, Tennessee, USA. After blood collection by leukapheresis, PBMCs were isolated using Ficoll-Histopaque density gradient centrifugation and then cryopreserved in the vapor phase of liquid nitrogen. Analytical flow cytometry was used to check the purity and quantity of each magnetically sorted T cell population. From each sorted fraction, genomic DNA was isolated and quantified by UV absorbance on a Nanodrop 2000c. Using the deep immunoSEQ assay, multiplex PCR amplified TCR CDR3 regions from genomic DNA. Genomic DNA extracted from each cell subset was distributed evenly over all wells of several immunoSEQ 96-well plates, and each plate served as one replicate. For sorted subsets, 200 to 250 ng of genomic DNA, equivalent to around 31,000 T cell genomes, went into each replicate PCR. The purified libraries were quantified using a Qubit 3.0 fluorometer, sized with a Bioanalyzer 2100, and then quantified again using the KAPA Library Quantification kit. Each immunoSEQ 96-well plate was sequenced on its own single-read 150-cycle Illumina NextSeq 550 flow cell. In the authors' own workflow: Because the immunoSEQ output held only junctional sequences and lacked quality scores, the filtering could not match the filtering applied to full-length reads. To assign V/J genes and CDR3, sequences were annotated against IMGT germline references using PyIR, a Python wrapper for IgBLAST v1.9. Reads with weak V/J assignments (E-value above 1e-6), missing CDR3, stop codons, out-of-frame junctions, or ambiguous translated residues were removed. V3J clonotypes were defined by identical inferred V gene, J gene, and CDR3 amino acid sequence. To compute the percentage overlap between repertoires, the number of shared unique clonotypes was divided by the size of the smaller repertoire. RTK rarefaction, the Chao1 estimator, and Recon v2.1 estimates of unobserved clonotypes were used to assess repertoire richness. OLGA was used to compute generation probabilities for all TCRbeta clonotypes that the gDNA method yielded from four donors. TCRdb's version of the immuneACCESS table is confined to in-frame rearrangements and falls short of the full clone set. An unresolved V gene accounts for under half of the shortfall where checked; the remainder is of unknown origin. The V and J calls and the clone size are those of that table, but D and trimming were determined from the DNA. The sample table holds under 850,000 clones, of which nearly 95% were seen once. The ten largest account for 24% of the sample.

General findings and caveats noted by the study authors: Clonotypes shared by all four sorted-subset donors showed higher generation probabilities than non-shared clonotypes. Larger estimated clonotype richness was generally found for naive subsets than for memory subsets. Sampling was restricted to blood, and TCR repertoires in tissue are likely to differ from TCR repertoires in blood. Across a handful of donors, 5% to 6% of naive CD4, roughly 3.3% of naive CD8, roughly 2.3% of memory CD4, and roughly 0.4% of memory CD8 clonotypes were shared. The genetic and exposure-history diversity represented was limited by the small number of donors. Even with the large sequencing depth, rarefaction of the sorted-subset datasets indicated that sequencing was incomplete. Based on pairwise subsampling, the degree of clonotype sharing among donors was expected to be affected by sequencing depth.

The clonotype originates from a man between 25 and 39 years old in good health. This chain is built from TRBV28 and TRBJ2-6; the D gene cannot be resolved reliably. The specimen was naive CD8+ T cells sorted from blood. Sample cell subset or site, as interpreted from the label and publication: CD45RA+CCR7+. The CDR3 loop reads CASSPKSWGANVLTF. The nucleotide sequence is TGTGCCAGCAGCCCCAAGAGTTGGGGGGCCAACGTCCTGACTTTC.